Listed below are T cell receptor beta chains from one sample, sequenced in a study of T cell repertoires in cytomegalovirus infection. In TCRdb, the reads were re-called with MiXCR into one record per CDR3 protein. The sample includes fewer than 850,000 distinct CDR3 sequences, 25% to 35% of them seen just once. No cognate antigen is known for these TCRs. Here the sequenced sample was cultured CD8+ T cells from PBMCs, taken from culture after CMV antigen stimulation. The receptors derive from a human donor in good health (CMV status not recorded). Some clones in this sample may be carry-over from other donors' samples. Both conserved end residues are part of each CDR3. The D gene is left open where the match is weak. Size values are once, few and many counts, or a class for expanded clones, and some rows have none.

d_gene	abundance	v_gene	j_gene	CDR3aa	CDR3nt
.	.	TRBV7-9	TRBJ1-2	CASSLGTDSYTF	TGTGCCAGCAGCTTAGGGACTGACAGCTACACCTTC
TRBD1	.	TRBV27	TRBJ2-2	CASSSRDRGGELFF	TGTGCCAGCAGTTCCCGGGACAGAGGTGGGGAGCTGTTTTTT
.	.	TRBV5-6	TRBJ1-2	CASSFTRQDLYGYTF	TGTGCCAGCAGCTTTACCCGACAGGACCTCTATGGCTACACCTTC
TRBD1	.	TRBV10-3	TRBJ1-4	CAISEGTGGTNEKLFF	TGTGCCATCAGTGAGGGGACAGGTGGAACTAATGAAAAACTGTTTTTT
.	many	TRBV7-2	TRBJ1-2	CASSLAPGSNYGYTF	TGTGCCAGCAGCTTAGCCCCCGGGTCTAACTATGGCTACACCTTC
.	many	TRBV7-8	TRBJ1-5	CASAKGGNQPQHF	TGTGCCAGCGCGAAGGGGGGAAATCAGCCCCAGCATTTT
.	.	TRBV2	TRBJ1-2	CASTQGLGYGYTF	TGTGCCAGCACCCAGGGGTTGGGCTATGGCTACACCTTC
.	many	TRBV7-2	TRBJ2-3	CASSLVGNTDTQYF	TGTGCCAGCAGCTTAGTCGGGAACACAGATACGCAGTATTTT
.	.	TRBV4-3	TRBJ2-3	CASSQDYLLGGATDTQYF	TGCGCCAGCAGCCAAGATTACCTTTTGGGGGGGGCCACAGATACGCAGTATTTT
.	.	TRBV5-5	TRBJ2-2	CASSFAPPGTGELFF	TGTGCCAGCAGCTTCGCCCCCCCGGGGACCGGGGAGCTGTTTTTT
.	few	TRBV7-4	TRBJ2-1	CASSFGAEGNEQFF	TGTGCCAGCAGCTTTGGAGCAGAGGGCAATGAGCAGTTCTTC
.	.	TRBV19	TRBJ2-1	CASSMWLAPVNEQFF	TGTGCCAGTAGTATGTGGCTAGCTCCGGTCAATGAGCAGTTCTTC
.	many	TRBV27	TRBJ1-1	CASRINTEAFF	TGTGCCAGCAGGATTAACACTGAAGCTTTCTTT
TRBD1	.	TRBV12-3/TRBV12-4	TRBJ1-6	CASSTATGGLGSPLHF	TGTGCCAGCAGCACCGCGACAGGGGGCCTCGGTTCACCCCTCCACTTT
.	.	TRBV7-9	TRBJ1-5	CASSLGGGGEPQHF	TGTGCCAGCAGCCTCGGCGGAGGGGGTGAGCCCCAGCATTTT
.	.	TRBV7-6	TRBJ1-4	CASSLGRFTGTNEKLFF	TGTGCCAGCAGCTTAGGCAGATTTACCGGGACTAATGAAAAACTGTTTTTT
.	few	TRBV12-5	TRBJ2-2	CASALITGELFF	TGTGCTAGTGCCCTCATCACCGGGGAGCTGTTTTTT
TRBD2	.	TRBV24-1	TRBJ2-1	CATSTGGLGNEQFF	TGTGCCACCAGCACGGGAGGCCTAGGCAATGAGCAGTTCTTC
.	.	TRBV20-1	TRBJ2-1	CSARDLTGEIYNEQFF	TGCAGTGCTAGAGATCTCACGGGGGAAATCTACAATGAGCAGTTCTTC
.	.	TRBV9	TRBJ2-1	CASSSKDSSYNEQFF	TGTGCCAGCAGCTCTAAAGACAGCTCCTACAATGAGCAGTTCTTC
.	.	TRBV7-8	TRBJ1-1	CASSLAGVLGNTEAFF	TGTGCCAGCAGCCTCGCGGGGGTACTTGGGAACACTGAAGCTTTCTTT
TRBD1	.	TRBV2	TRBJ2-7	CASSAGGTGVYEQYF	TGTGCCAGCAGTGCAGGTGGGACAGGAGTCTACGAGCAGTACTTC
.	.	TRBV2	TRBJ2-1	CASRQTGSNEQFF	TGTGCCAGCAGACAAACTGGAAGCAATGAGCAGTTCTTC
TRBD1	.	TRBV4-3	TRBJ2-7	CASSQEGQGLSYEQYF	TGCGCCAGCAGCCAAGAGGGACAGGGCCTTTCCTACGAGCAGTACTTC
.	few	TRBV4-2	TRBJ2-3	CASSQDIHGAPGDTQYF	TGTGCCAGCAGCCAAGACATACACGGGGCCCCCGGGGATACGCAGTATTTT
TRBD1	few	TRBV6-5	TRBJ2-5	CASRSIGTGGTQYF	TGTGCCAGCAGATCCATCGGGACAGGGGGCACCCAGTACTTC
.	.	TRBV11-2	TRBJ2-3	CASSLAPSAGIHTDTQYF	TGTGCCAGCAGCTTAGCTCCGTCGGCAGGGATACACACAGATACGCAGTATTTT